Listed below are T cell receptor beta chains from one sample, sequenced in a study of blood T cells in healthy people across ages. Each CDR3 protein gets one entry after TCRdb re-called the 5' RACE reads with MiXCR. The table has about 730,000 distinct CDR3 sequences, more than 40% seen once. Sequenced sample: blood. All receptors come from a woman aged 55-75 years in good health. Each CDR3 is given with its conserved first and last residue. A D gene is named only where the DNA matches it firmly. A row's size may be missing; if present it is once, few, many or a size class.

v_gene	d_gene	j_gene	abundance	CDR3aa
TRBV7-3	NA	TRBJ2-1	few	CASSLLVANEQFF
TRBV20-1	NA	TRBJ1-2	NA	CSARRNYGYTF
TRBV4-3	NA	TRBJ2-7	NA	CASSSQPDSPLEQYF
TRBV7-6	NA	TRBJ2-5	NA	CASSLAGLASVGETQYF
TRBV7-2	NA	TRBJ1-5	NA	CASSLTLQPQHF
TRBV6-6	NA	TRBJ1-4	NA	CASSYFGPEKLFF
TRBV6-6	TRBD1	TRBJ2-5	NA	CASSYPTGTGEETQYF
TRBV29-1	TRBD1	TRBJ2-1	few	CSVQGGQGAGEQFF
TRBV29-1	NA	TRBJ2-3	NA	CSVNDGPHSDTQYF
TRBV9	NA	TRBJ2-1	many	CASSQTLGNEQFF
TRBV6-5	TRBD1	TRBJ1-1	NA	CASSYRTGTEAFF
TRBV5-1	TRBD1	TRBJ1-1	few	CASSSGQGGTEAFF